The clone carrying this T cell receptor beta chain was recorded a few times. Its specificity is not known. Subsets obtained from CD4+ cells comprised CD45RA+ naive and CD45RA-negative memory cells. Trimming removed 3 bases at V and 7 bases at J, with 4 bases between. The germline CDR1 and CDR2 sequences are MNHEY and SMNVEV (reference sequence). The CDR3 loop spans 12 amino acids. The table came from immunoSEQ multiplex PCR; TCRdb's copy has only in-frame clones and leaves some out. The sample includes approximately 2.5 million clones, more than 80% of them seen just once. The data derive from a study of shared clonotypes between healthy human individuals. Study-wide context: Donors, aged 18 to 49, were a couple of women and a few men. Notes on the study in general: An expected dependence of interdonor clonotype sharing on sequencing depth was noted. Estimated clonotype richness was generally higher in naive than memory subsets.

The clonotype originates from a man aged 18 to 30 in good health. The J gene is TRBJ1-6, the V gene TRBV27, with D unclear. The sample was naive CD4+ T cells sorted from blood. Subset here: CD45RA+ positively selected. CDR3 protein: CASSFQNSPLHF. CDR3 bases: TGTGCCAGCAGTTTTCAGAATTCACCCCTCCACTTT.